The present T cell receptor beta chain was sequenced within a study of shared clonotypes between healthy human individuals. Background on the study: Per donor, CD8 memory used one plate, CD8 naive used two, CD4 memory used three and CD4 naive used three.

On this clone itself: Its antigen is still unknown.

The CDR3 runs to 15 residues. The germline V gene encodes CDR1 KGHSH and CDR2 LQKENI. The V gene lost 1 base and the J gene lost 3 bases, with 12 bases spanning the gap. The study drew all its donors from Caucasian adults living in Nashville, Tennessee. Whole-study findings and limits: Clonotypes shared by all four sorted-subset donors had higher generation probabilities than non-shared clonotypes.

Each subset's genomic DNA was split evenly across several immunoSEQ plates. Profiling relied on immunoSEQ multiplex PCR, and the TCRdb table lists in-frame clones only, not all of them. The data contain 1 million to 1.3 million clones, about four fifths of them singletons. Sequencing was carried out using memory CD4+ T cells from PBMCs. Subset: CD45RA-negative fraction. This chain links TRBV18 with TRBJ1-1; the D gene is possibly TRBD1 (5 bases). This receptor was obtained from a man aged 18 to 30 in good health. Some clones in this sample may be carry-over from other donors' samples. CDR3 DNA sequence: TGTGCCAGCTCACCACGAGGGGTAAGAGACACTGAAGCTTTCTTT. The encoded protein is CASSPRGVRDTEAFF.